These T cell receptor beta chains were read from a single sample in a study of OX40 agonist ivuxolimab in advanced cancers. Method: immunoSEQ multiplex PCR; TCRdb's copy keeps in-frame clones and lacks some. The sample consists of around 60,000 clones, about 88% of them appearing once. Sequenced here: CD4+ or CD8+ T cells sorted from blood, sampled in a trial of the OX40 agonist ivuxolimab. The source is an adult with an advanced solid tumor such as melanoma, head and neck, liver or kidney cancer. Each CDR3 is given with its conserved first and last residue. Fields, in order: CDR3 length, D gene, V gene, J gene, clone size, CDR3 DNA, CDR3 protein. D genes are given only for firm matches. Expanded clones are given a class, and other clones once, few, many or no size at all.

>15|-|TRBV7-8|TRBJ2-4|-
TGTGCCAGCAGCTTAGCAGGGAGTAGCAAAAACATTCAGTACTTC
CASSLAGSSKNIQYF
>13|TRBD1|TRBV5-1|TRBJ2-5|-
TGCGCCAGCAGCCGGGGACAGAGAGAGACCCAGTACTTC
CASSRGQRETQYF
>15|-|TRBV6-5|TRBJ1-2|-
TGTGCCAGCAGCCCCGGGGGAGTAGCTAACTATGGCTACACCTTC
CASSPGGVANYGYTF
>14|TRBD2|TRBV18|TRBJ2-1|few
TGTGCCAGCTCCCTACTAGCGGGGGCCAATGAGCAGTTCTTC
CASSLLAGANEQFF
>12|-|TRBV12-5|TRBJ2-7|few
TGTGCTAGTGCATTGACCCAATACGAGCAGTACTTC
CASALTQYEQYF
>12|-|TRBV15|TRBJ2-1|-
TGTGCCACCAGCAGAGATCCCCCAGGGGAGTTCTTC
CATSRDPPGEFF
>15|TRBD1|TRBV7-2|TRBJ1-2|once
TGTGCCAGCAGCTTAGGTGGGACAGGGGGACGGGGCTACACCTTC
CASSLGGTGGRGYTF
>12|-|TRBV5-1|TRBJ2-3|-
TGCGCCACCAAGGGGTGGGAATATACGCAGTATTTT
CATKGWEYTQYF
>14|-|TRBV11-3|TRBJ2-5|-
TGTGCCAGCAGCCAAGGGGGGTCAGGAGAGACCCAGTACTTC
CASSQGGSGETQYF
>17|TRBD1|TRBV7-2|TRBJ2-2|-
TGTGCCAGCAGCTTGCAACCCGGACAGGGAAGGACCGGGGAGCTGTTTTTT
CASSLQPGQGRTGELFF
>15|-|TRBV6-5|TRBJ2-1|-
TGTGCCAGCAGTAAAAGGGCTTCACCCTACAATGAGCAGTTCTTC
CASSKRASPYNEQFF
>15|-|TRBV6-5|TRBJ1-1|-
TGTGCCAGCACCCGGGACAACAGTCCGGGCACTGAAGCTTTCTTT
CASTRDNSPGTEAFF
>12|-|TRBV5-6|TRBJ1-2|-
TGTGCCAGCAGCTCCGGGACACAACCTCTTACCTTC
CASSSGTQPLTF
>17|-|TRBV19|TRBJ1-5|-
TGTGCCAGTACCTCCGATCGGGGGGGGACGAAGAATCAGCCCCAGCATTTT
CASTSDRGGTKNQPQHF
>16|TRBD2|TRBV6-5|TRBJ2-1|-
TGTGCCAGCAGTTTACGAGCGGGATGGCGAAACAATGAGCAGTTCTTC
CASSLRAGWRNNEQFF
>15|TRBD1|TRBV5-4|TRBJ1-2|-
TGTGCCAGCAGCATTTCACAGGGGGAGAGGAATGGCTACACCTTC
CASSISQGERNGYTF
>14|-|TRBV27|TRBJ2-5|-
TGTGCCAGCAGTTTCTACCGGGGCCAAGAGACCCAGTACTTC
CASSFYRGQETQYF
>17|TRBD1|TRBV14|TRBJ1-1|-
TGTGCCAGCAGCCAAGATCATGACGGACAGGCCGAGACTGAAGCTTTCTTT
CASSQDHDGQAETEAFF
>15|TRBD1|TRBV18|TRBJ1-5|-
TGTGCCAGCTCACCAGCTACAGGGGGCAATCAGCCCCAGCATTTT
CASSPATGGNQPQHF
>17|-|TRBV5-1|TRBJ1-2|-
TGCGCCAGCAGCTTGGTGGCATTCAAACCGGGGGACTATGGCTACACCTTC
CASSLVAFKPGDYGYTF
>17|TRBD1|TRBV4-3|TRBJ1-2|-
TGCGCCAGCAGCCAAGATCCGGATCCGACAGGGAACTATGGCTACACCTTC
CASSQDPDPTGNYGYTF
>17|-|TRBV4-3|TRBJ2-3|-
TGCGCCAGCAGCCAAGATGGTGGAGCAGGGGGGGGGAATGCGCAGTATTTT
CASSQDGGAGGGNAQYF
>14|TRBD1|TRBV5-1|TRBJ2-7|-
TGCGCCAGCAGCCCCGGACAGGGACCCTACGAGCAGTACTTC
CASSPGQGPYEQYF
>14|TRBD1|TRBV2|TRBJ1-6|-
TGTGCCAGCAATCCGGGACAGAATAATTCACCCCTCCACTTT
CASNPGQNNSPLHF
>10|-|TRBV20-1|TRBJ2-5|-
TGCAGTGCTAGTTCAGAGACCCAGTACTTC
CSASSETQYF
>15|TRBD2|TRBV6-4|TRBJ2-1|-
TGTGCCAGCAGTGACTCCCCTGCGGGAGTCAGTGAGCAGTTCTTC
CASSDSPAGVSEQFF
>14|-|TRBV28|TRBJ1-5|-
TGTGCCAGCTCTTATCTACGATCCTATCAGCCCCAGCATTTT
CASSYLRSYQPQHF
>12|TRBD1|TRBV7-8|TRBJ2-7|-
TGTGCCAGCCGGGACAGGGCCTACGAGCAGTACTTC
CASRDRAYEQYF
>16|-|TRBV11-2|TRBJ1-2|-
TGTGCCAGCAGCTCGCCTCGAGGGGCAGCCCGTTCTGGCTACACCTTC
CASSSPRGAARSGYTF
>16|-|TRBV5-1|TRBJ2-7|-
TGCGCCAGCAGCTTGGCCCCAGGGGCGGTCAGTGGCGAGCAGTACTTC
CASSLAPGAVSGEQYF
>15|-|TRBV7-9|TRBJ2-7|-
TGTGCCAGCAGCCCCCCGGCTAAGGGCAACTACGAGCAGTACTTC
CASSPPAKGNYEQYF
>16|TRBD1|TRBV7-8|TRBJ2-3|-
TGTGCCAGCAGCTTAACCGGGACAGGGGGCATAGATACGCAGTATTTT
CASSLTGTGGIDTQYF
>15|TRBD2|TRBV15|TRBJ2-7|-
TGTGCCACCAGCAGGACTAGCGGGCTCTTCTACGAGCAGTACTTC
CATSRTSGLFYEQYF
>15|TRBD1|TRBV7-3|TRBJ2-3|few
TGTGCCAGCAGCCCCACAGGGGCAAAAGGGGATACGCAGTATTTT
CASSPTGAKGDTQYF
>13|-|TRBV9|TRBJ2-3|once
TGTGCCAGCAGCGTCCAGGGTGCAGATACGCAGTATTTT
CASSVQGADTQYF
>13|TRBD1|TRBV5-1|TRBJ2-7|-
TGCGCCAGCAGCTTAGGACAGGGGGAACAGCAGTACTTC
CASSLGQGEQQYF
>13|-|TRBV6-5|TRBJ1-6|once
TGTGCCAGCAGTTACATCGTCGGAGGGCCCCTCCACTTT
CASSYIVGGPLHF
>17|-|TRBV7-2|TRBJ1-1|-
TGTGCCAGCAGCTTCGCTGTAGGGGCCAGAGGAAACACTGAAGCTTTCTTT
CASSFAVGARGNTEAFF
>15|-|TRBV19|TRBJ1-1|-
TGTGCCAGTAGTCCTCGGGGGGGGGTGAACACTGAAGCTTTCTTT
CASSPRGGVNTEAFF
>16|-|TRBV7-9|TRBJ2-3|-
TGTGCCAGCAGCTTATCCCGTCTAGCCCGCACAGATACACAGTATTTT
CASSLSRLARTDTQYF
>15|-|TRBV6-5|TRBJ2-6|once
TGTGCCAGCAGTCCCCTCGTGTCTGGGGCCAACGTCCTGACTTTC
CASSPLVSGANVLTF
>15|TRBD2|TRBV18|TRBJ2-5|-
TGTGCCAGCTCCCCCGCGGGAGTATCGTTGGGGGAGCAGTACTTC
CASSPAGVSLGEQYF
>14|TRBD1|TRBV18|TRBJ1-5|-
TGTGCCAGCTCTCCCTCCCGGGACAGGCCGTACCAGCATTTT
CASSPSRDRPYQHF
>15|-|TRBV2|TRBJ2-3|-
TGTGCCAGCAGTGGGACTTCCAAACGCACAGATACGCAGTATTTT
CASSGTSKRTDTQYF
>15|-|TRBV5-8|TRBJ1-2|-
TGTGCCAGCAGCTTACGGGGGCTGGGGAGCTATGGCTACACCTTC
CASSLRGLGSYGYTF
>15|-|TRBV18|TRBJ1-2|-
TGTGCCAGCTCACCACCAATAAGGATAGGATATGGCTACACCTTC
CASSPPIRIGYGYTF
>14|-|TRBV18|TRBJ2-4|-
TGTGCCAGCTCCCCGCGGGCAGGGGAAAACATTCAGTACTTC
CASSPRAGENIQYF
>16|TRBD1|TRBV6-6|TRBJ1-5|-
TGTGCCAGCAGACGACAGGGGGGCCTTAGCAATCAGCCCCAGCATTTT
CASRRQGGLSNQPQHF
>17|TRBD1|TRBV27|TRBJ1-6|few
TGTGCCAGCAGTTTACTTGGCAGGGGGGACTATAATTCACCCCTCCACTTT
CASSLLGRGDYNSPLHF
>16|TRBD2|TRBV25-1|TRBJ2-5|once
TGTGCCAGCACCGCGGGACTAGCGGGGGGGGCTGAGACCCAGTACTTC
CASTAGLAGGAETQYF
>15|-|TRBV28|TRBJ2-7|-
TGTGCCAGCATGCAAGCTAGCGTATCCTTTTACGAGCAGTACTTC
CASMQASVSFYEQYF
>16|-|TRBV5-1|TRBJ1-4|-
TGCGCCAGCAGCCCCGGTGGGGGGGCAACTAATGAAAAACTGTTTTTT
CASSPGGGATNEKLFF
>13|-|TRBV2|TRBJ1-5|-
TGTGCCAGCAGGAACGGGGCCTCTCAGCCCCAGCATTTT
CASRNGASQPQHF
>15|TRBD2|TRBV15|TRBJ2-7|few
TGTGCCACCAGCAGAGGGGGCGGGAGTAGCTACGAGCAGTACTTC
CATSRGGGSSYEQYF
>17|-|TRBV11-2|TRBJ2-2|-
TGTGCCAGCAGCTTAGGAGGGTTGCGGGATAACACCGGGGAGCTGTTTTTT
CASSLGGLRDNTGELFF
>13|-|TRBV2|TRBJ1-1|-
TGTGCCGGACACAGGGAGTGGGGCACTGAAGCTTTCTTT
CAGHREWGTEAFF